Below, one T cell receptor (beta chain) is given with its context. These data originate in a study of T cell changes during pregnancy in multiple sclerosis. Clones were read by immunoSEQ multiplex PCR, and TCRdb kept only the in-frame ones, dropping some. The top ten clones hold approximately 0.9% of a sample with approximately 93,000 clones, around 93% of them seen once. The CDR3 loop spans 14 amino acids. V shed 5 bases and J 3 bases; nucleotides not matched to a gene: 4. The germline V gene has CDR1 SGHVS and CDR2 FNYEAQ. The V and J genes are TRBV7-6 and TRBJ2-7, with TRBD1 identical over 10 bases. This sample comprised peripheral blood, obtained before pregnancy. This sequence was found in a female donor with multiple sclerosis, enrolled in a pregnancy study. CDR3 residues: CASSPGTGVYEQYF. The DNA for the CDR3 is TGTGCCAGCAGCCCCGGGACAGGGGTCTACGAGCAGTACTTC.